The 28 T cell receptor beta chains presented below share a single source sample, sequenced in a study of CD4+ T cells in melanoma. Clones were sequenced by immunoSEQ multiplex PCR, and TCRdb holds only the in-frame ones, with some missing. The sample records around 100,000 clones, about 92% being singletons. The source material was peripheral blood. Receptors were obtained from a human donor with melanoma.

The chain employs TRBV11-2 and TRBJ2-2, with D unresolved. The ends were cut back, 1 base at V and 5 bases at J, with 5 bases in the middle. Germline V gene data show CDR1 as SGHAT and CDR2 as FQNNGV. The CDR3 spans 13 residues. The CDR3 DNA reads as TGTGCCAGCAGCTTAGCCCTAACCGGGGAGCTGTTTTTT. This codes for CASSLALTGELFF.

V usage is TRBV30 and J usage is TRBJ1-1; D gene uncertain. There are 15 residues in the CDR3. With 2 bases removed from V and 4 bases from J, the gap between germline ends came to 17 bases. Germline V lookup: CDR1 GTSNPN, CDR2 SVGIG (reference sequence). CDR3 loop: CAWSWYPAEGTEAFF. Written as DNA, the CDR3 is TGTGCCTGGAGTTGGTATCCGGCCGAAGGCACTGAAGCTTTCTTT.

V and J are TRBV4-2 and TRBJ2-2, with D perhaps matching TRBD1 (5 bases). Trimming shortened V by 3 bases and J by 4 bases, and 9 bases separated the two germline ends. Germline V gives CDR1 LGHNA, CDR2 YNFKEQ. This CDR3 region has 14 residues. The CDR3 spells CASSQGRGTGELFF. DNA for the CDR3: TGTGCCAGCAGCCAGGGAAGGGGCACCGGGGAGCTGTTTTTT.

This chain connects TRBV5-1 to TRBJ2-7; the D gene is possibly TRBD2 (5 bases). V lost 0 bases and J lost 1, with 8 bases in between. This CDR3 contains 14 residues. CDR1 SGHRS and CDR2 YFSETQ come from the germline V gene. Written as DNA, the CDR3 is TGCGCCAGCAGCTTGGGTGGGGAGTCCTACGAGCAGTACTTC. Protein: CASSLGGESYEQYF.

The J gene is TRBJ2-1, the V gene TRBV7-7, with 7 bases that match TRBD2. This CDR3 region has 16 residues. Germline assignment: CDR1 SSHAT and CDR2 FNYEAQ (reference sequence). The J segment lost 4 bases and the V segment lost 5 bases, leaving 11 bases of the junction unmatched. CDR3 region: CASSPTGASGYNEQFF. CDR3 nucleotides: TGTGCCAGCAGCCCTACCGGGGCTAGCGGATACAATGAGCAGTTCTTC. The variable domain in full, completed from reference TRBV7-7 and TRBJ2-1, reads GAGVSQSPRYKVTKRGQDVTLRCDPISSHATLYWYQQALGQGPEFLTYFNYEAQPDKSGLPSDRFSAERPEGSISTLTIQRTEQRDSAMYRCASSPTGASGYNEQFFGPGTRLTVL.

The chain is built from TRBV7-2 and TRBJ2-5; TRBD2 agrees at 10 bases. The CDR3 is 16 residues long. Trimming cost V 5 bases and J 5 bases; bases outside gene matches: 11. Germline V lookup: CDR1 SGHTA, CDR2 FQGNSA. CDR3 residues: CASSRASGGPRETQYF. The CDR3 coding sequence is TGTGCCAGCAGCCGAGCTAGCGGGGGACCCCGTGAGACCCAGTACTTC.

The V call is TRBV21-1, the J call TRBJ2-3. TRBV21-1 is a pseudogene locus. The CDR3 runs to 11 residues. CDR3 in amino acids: CASIPLDTQYF. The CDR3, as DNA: TGTGCCAGCATTCCGCTGGATACGCAGTATTTT.

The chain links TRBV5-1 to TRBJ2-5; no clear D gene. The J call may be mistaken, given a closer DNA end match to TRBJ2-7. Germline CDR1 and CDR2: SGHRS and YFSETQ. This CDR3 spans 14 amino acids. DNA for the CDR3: TGCGCCAGCAGCTCCCCGGGCAGGAGTTACGAGCAGTACTTC. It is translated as CASSSPGRSYEQYF.

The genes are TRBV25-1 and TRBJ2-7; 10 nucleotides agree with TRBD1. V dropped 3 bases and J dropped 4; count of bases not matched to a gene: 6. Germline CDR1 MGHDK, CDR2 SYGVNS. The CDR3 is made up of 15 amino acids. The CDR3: CASSEPRQGAYEQYF. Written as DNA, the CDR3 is TGTGCCAGCAGTGAGCCTAGACAGGGGGCTTACGAGCAGTACTTC.

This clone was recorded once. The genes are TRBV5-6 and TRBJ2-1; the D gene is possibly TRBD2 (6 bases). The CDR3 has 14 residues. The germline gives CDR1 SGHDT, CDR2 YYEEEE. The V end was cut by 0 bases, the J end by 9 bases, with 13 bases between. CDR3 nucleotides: TGTGCCAGCAGCTTGGGACTAGGAGGGGTTGAGCAGTTCTTC. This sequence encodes CASSLGLGGVEQFF.

CDR3 DNA: TGTGCCAGCAGCTTAGGTTTGCTAGCGGGAGTGGGCGAGCAGTACTTC. It yields the protein CASSLGLLAGVGEQYF. This chain joins TRBV7-2 and TRBJ2-7, with 10 bases identical to TRBD2. Germline V gene lookup returns CDR1 SGHTA and CDR2 FQGNSA. V lost 1 base and J lost 6; bases outside the gene matches: 9. The CDR3 extends over 16 amino acids.

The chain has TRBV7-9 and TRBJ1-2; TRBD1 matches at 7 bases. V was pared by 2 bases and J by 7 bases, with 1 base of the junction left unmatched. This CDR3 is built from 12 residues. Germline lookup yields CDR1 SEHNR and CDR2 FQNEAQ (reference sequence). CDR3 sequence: CASSLSGGGYTF. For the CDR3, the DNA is TGTGCCAGCAGCTTATCAGGGGGTGGCTACACCTTC.

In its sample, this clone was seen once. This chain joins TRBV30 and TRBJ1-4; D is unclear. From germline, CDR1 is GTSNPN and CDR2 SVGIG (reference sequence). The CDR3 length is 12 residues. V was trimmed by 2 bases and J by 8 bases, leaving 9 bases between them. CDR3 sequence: CAWSPTAEKLFF. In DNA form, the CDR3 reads TGTGCCTGGAGTCCCACAGCAGAAAAACTGTTTTTT.

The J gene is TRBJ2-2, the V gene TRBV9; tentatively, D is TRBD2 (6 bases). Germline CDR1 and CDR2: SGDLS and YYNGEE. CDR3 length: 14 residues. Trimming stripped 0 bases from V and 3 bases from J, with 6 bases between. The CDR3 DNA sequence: TGTGCCAGCAGCGTAGGCGGGGACACCGGGGAGCTGTTTTTT. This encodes CASSVGGDTGELFF.

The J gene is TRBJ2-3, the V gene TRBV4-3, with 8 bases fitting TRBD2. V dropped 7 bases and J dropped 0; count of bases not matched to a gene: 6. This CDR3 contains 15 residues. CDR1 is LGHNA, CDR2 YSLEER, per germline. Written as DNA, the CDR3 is TGCGCCAGCATCGGGGGGGTGTTTAGCACAGATACGCAGTATTTT. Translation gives CASIGGVFSTDTQYF.

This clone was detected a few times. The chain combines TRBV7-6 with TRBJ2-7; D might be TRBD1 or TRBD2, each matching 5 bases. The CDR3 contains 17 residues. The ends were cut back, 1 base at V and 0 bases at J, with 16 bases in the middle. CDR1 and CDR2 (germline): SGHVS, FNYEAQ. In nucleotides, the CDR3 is TGTGCCAGCAGCTTAGGAGGTGGTGGGGGTGACTCCTACGAGCAGTACTTC. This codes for CASSLGGGGGDSYEQYF.

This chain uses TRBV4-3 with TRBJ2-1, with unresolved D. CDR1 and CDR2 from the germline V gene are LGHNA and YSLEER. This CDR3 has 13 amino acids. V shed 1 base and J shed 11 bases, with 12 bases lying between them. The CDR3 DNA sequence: TGCGCCAGCAGCCAAGGGGCCCAAAACCAGCAGTTCTTC. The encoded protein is CASSQGAQNQQFF.

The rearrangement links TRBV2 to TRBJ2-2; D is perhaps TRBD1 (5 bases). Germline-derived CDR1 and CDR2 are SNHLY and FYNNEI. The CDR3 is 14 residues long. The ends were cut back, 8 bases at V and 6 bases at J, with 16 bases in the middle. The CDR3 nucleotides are TGTGCCAGCGGAGTGGAAAGGGGCCCCGGGGAGCTGTTTTTT. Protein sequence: CASGVERGPGELFF.

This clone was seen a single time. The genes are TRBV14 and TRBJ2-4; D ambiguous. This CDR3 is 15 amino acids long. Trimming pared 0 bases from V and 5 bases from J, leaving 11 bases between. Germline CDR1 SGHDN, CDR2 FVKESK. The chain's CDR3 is CASSQDWGYENIQYF. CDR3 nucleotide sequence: TGTGCCAGCAGCCAAGATTGGGGTTATGAAAACATTCAGTACTTC.

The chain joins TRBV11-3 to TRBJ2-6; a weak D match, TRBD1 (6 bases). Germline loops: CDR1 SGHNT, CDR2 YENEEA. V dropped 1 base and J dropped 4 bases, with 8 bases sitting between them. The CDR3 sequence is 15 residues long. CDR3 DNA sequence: TGTGCCAGCAGCTTAGGGGGGCTCGGGGCCAACGTCCTGACTTTC. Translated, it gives CASSLGGLGANVLTF.

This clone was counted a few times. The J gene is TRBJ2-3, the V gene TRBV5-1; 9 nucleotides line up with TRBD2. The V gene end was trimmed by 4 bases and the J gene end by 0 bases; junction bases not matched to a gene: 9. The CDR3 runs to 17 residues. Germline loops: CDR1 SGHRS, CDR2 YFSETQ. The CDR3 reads CASSPRLAVSSTDTQYF. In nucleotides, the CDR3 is TGCGCCAGCAGCCCGAGACTAGCGGTATCTAGCACAGATACGCAGTATTTT.

The DNA of the CDR3 is TGTGCCAGTAGTCAGGCTAGGAGCACTGAAGCTTTCTTT. It codes for CASSQARSTEAFF. This rearrangement joins TRBV19 to TRBJ1-1; no clear D gene. Germline assignment: CDR1 LNHDA and CDR2 SQIVND (reference sequence). Trimming took 5 bases from V and 4 from J, leaving 11 bases between them. The CDR3 runs 13 residues. Full variable domain (outside the CDR3, taken from reference TRBV19 and TRBJ1-1): DGGITQSPKYLFRKEGQNVTLSCEQNLNHDAMYWYRQDPGQGLRLIYYSQIVNDFQKGDIAEGYSVSREKKESFPLTVTSAQKNPTAFYLCASSQARSTEAFFGQGTRLTVV.

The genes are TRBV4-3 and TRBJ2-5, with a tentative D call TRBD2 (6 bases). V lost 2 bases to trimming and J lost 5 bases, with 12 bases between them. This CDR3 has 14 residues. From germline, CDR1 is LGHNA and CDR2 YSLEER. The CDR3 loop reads CASSQRGGGETQYF. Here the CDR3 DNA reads TGCGCCAGCAGCCAAAGGGGAGGAGGGGAGACCCAGTACTTC.

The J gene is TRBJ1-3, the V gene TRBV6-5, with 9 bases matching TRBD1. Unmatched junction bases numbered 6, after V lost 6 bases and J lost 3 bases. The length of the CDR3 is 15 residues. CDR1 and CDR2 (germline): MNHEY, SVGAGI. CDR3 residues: CASRPQGARGNTIYF. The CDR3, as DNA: TGTGCCAGCAGGCCACAGGGGGCGCGTGGAAACACCATATATTTT.

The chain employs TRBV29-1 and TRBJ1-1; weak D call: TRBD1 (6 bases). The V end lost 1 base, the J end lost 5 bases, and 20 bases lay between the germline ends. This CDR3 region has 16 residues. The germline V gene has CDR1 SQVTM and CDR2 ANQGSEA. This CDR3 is CSVEVWGGGASTEAFF. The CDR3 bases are TGCAGCGTTGAAGTATGGGGAGGGGGGGCGAGTACTGAAGCTTTCTTT.

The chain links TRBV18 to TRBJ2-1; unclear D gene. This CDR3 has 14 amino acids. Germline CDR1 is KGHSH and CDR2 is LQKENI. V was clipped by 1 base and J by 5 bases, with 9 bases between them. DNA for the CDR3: TGTGCCAGCTCACCACGGTCCCCCAACAATGAGCAGTTCTTC. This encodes CASSPRSPNNEQFF.

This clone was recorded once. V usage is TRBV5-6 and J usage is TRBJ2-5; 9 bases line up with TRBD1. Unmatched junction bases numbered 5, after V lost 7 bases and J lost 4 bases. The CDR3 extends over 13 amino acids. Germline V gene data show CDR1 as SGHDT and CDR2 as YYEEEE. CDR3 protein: CASRTGGRETQYF. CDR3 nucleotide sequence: TGTGCCAGCCGAACAGGGGGCAGAGAGACCCAGTACTTC.

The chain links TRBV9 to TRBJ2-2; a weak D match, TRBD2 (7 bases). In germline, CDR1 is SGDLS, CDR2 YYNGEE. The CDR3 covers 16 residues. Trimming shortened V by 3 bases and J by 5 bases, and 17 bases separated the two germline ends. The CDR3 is CASSGSRGPQTGELFF. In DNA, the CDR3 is TGTGCCAGCAGCGGCTCGCGGGGGCCTCAGACCGGGGAGCTGTTTTTT. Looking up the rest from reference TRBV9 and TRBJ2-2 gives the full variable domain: DSGVTQTPKHLITATGQRVTLRCSPRSGDLSVYWYQQSLDQGLQFLIQYYNGEERAKGNILERFSAQQFPDLHSELNLSSLELGDSALYFCASSGSRGPQTGELFFGEGSRLTVL.